Sequencing of this TCR beta chain was carried out in a study of cytomegalovirus exposure and HLA in healthy donors. Findings and limits, study-wide: It was found in a later analysis that first-cohort TCR clusters tended to co-occur in the 130 or so validation repertoires. Some 150 TCR beta chains were listed as cytomegalovirus-associated. Many donors shared some public TCRs, even though most TCR sequences were rare. Three CMV-associated chains were confirmed in vitro to be specific for CMV antigens.

The germline V gene has CDR1 SGDLS and CDR2 YYNGEE. V was cut by 0 bases and J by 8 bases, with 14 bases left in between. The CDR3 has 14 amino acids. The assay was immunoSEQ multiplex PCR, and TCRdb's table has in-frame clones only and misses some. Of roughly 130,000 clones in the sample, roughly four fifths were seen once. Concerning this clone: The antigen is undetermined.

Sequencing was carried out using PBMCs. This rearrangement joins TRBV9 to TRBJ1-2; TRBD1 is a possible D gene (6 bases). The source is a woman in her thirties in good health and CMV-seronegative. CDR3 sequence: CASSVEPQGHGYTF. DNA of the CDR3: TGTGCCAGCAGCGTAGAGCCCCAGGGACACGGCTACACCTTC.